This paragraph reports one TCR beta chain. This receptor's antigen is unknown. Base qualities are not provided; no much larger clone lies one nucleotide away. Library preparation was by 5' RACE. Sequencer: Illumina HiSeq 2000. A universal primer binding site was introduced by template switching, and a unique molecular identifier was present in the final cDNA, enabling accurate counting of TCR cDNA molecules. First-strand cDNA for TCR alpha and beta chains was synthesized from specific primers in the conserved constant-segment region. To control for contamination, every cDNA library carried two barcodes: a SMART-Mk sample barcode plus Illumina barcodes. TruSeq adapter sequences, together with Illumina sample barcodes, were added in two successive PCR steps. Sequencing of the TCR alpha and beta cDNA libraries was done on the Illumina HiSeq platform using custom primers. The original methods were these. Unique molecular identifiers were extracted from raw reads with MiGEC, and CDR3 positions were determined with MiXCR. Recombination models were inferred per individual with the repgenHMM and IGoR tools using an EM algorithm. Shared clonotypes were analyzed with the tcR package in R, and sharing was normalized by the product of cloneset sizes. To study raw recombination free of thymic and clonal selection effects, out-of-frame nonproductive sequences were analyzed. The public reads were reprocessed in TCRdb via fastp at Q25 and MiXCR, keeping in-frame beta chains. Each entry merges the rows of one CDR3 protein and shows their most common DNA and genes. The V and J calls come from TCRdb's annotation, not from the publication. The sample yields a few hundred thousand distinct CDR3 sequences; roughly a quarter were counted once. Clones ranked in the top ten supply about 2.9% of the sample.

Only healthy Caucasian donors were included. The twin cohort consisted of three pairs of female monozygotic twins, all aged about 18 to 29 years. CD4+ and CD8+ T cell populations were isolated with positive isolation kits from Invitrogen. The data originate from a study of identical twins (dated by TCRdb to about 2016). About the full investigation: The study deep-sequenced TCR alpha and beta repertoires from monozygotic twins, unrelated adults of various ages and cord blood to test whether fetal clonotypes persist. To rule out contamination, the twin experiments were replicated at different times with different library preparation protocols.

Broad study findings and their caveats: Invariant T cells such as MAIT and iNKT could partly confound zero-insertion analyses, although diverse VJ usage argued against such confounding for most clonotypes. Compared with coincidental sharing between unrelated individuals, out-of-frame TCR alpha sequences shared between twins showed an excess of sequences with low generation probability. Because the same donors could not be followed over many years, the conclusions relied on cross-sectional statistical analysis. A weaker excess of twin sharing was found in beta out-of-frame sequences because the signal-to-noise ratio was lowered by fewer shared sequences. In monozygotic twins, recombination models systematically underestimated out-of-frame TCR alpha sharing, but the models matched the sharing seen between unrelated individuals. Fewer insertions were carried by abundant cord blood beta clonotypes, a similar but weaker trend appeared in young adult naive repertoires, and no such trend appeared in memory repertoires.

In addition, the sample was reused for a study of T cells expressing NK-cell markers. As described in the second report: Three sorted T-cell subsets (CD3+CD56+NKG2C+, CD3+CD56+NKG2C- and CD3+CD56-NKG2C+) from several donors had their TCR beta-chain repertoires profiled. Of the eight sequenced donors, seven were found to be HCMV-seropositive and one was found to be HCMV-seronegative. To restrict sorting to alphabetaTCR-expressing T cells, an anti-gammadeltaTCR antibody was added in several experiments. In six donors, the dominant CD3+CD56+NKG2C+ clonotypes ranked among the top 10 CD8+ clonotypes, making up about 1.0-8% of CD8+ T cells. Those dominant clonotypes were again the most abundant among CD3+CD56-NKG2C+ cells in several donors, at about 25-65%. Whether the expanded NKG2C-expressing T cell clones were specific for HCMV antigens was left unclear. Randomly selected healthy volunteers, three men and five women, were used as the eight sequenced donors. HCMV serostatus was determined by detecting HCMV-specific IgG in serum with a commercial ELISA kit. MIGEC was used to demultiplex reads and group the reads by UMI, and MiTCR was used to assemble and quantify clonotypes. Only TCR cDNA sequences supported by at least two reads were kept to exclude erroneous sequences. The tcR package was used for downstream repertoire analysis, and clonotypes were matched between fractions using CDR3 nucleotide sequence together with V segment. Antigen specificity was annotated against VDJdb with VDJmatch, allowing one amino acid substitution in CDR3.

Sequencing input: CD4+ T cells sorted from blood. The clonotype was recovered from a woman younger than 30 in good health.

CDR3 protein: CSARDPASGGSDTQYF. The DNA sequence is as follows: TGCAGTGCTAGAGATCCGGCTAGCGGGGGTTCAGATACGCAGTATTTT. This sequence uses TRBV20-1 and TRBJ2-3, and TRBD2 aligns with 10 junction nucleotides. Taken from the germline V gene (reference sequence), the CDR1 and CDR2 loops are DFQATT and SNEGSKA. There are 16 amino acids in the CDR3, from cysteine to phenylalanine inclusive. The DNA shown is the 48-base CDR3, in frame from base 1. V is cut back by 0 bases and J by 4 bases, with 7 bases in the junction unmatched.